This paragraph covers one TCR beta chain sequence. Its antigen remains unknown. With the Oncomine TCR Beta short-read assay, DNA from cultured CD4+ T cells was sequenced. Each CDR3 protein gets one entry after TCRdb re-called the PCR reads with MiXCR. The sample includes around 20,000 distinct CDR3 sequences, roughly two thirds of them seen just once. The CDR3 sequence is 15 residues long. Losses at the gene ends were 4 bases for V and 8 bases for J; bases not matched to a gene: 9. The germline V gene encodes CDR1 MNHNS and CDR2 SASEGT. Stated treatment: approximately nine-day PBMC culture with coronavirus spike peptide pools or control peptides (ViraFEST assay). Cultures used 1.5 million to 2.5 million PBMCs per well, roughly 9.6 IU/ml IL-2 and 9.5 to 10 ug/ml peptides. The data belong to a study of vaccination and CD4 T cells after COVID-19. Turning to the study itself: The authors exposed cells to overlapping spike peptides derived from SARS-CoV-2, HCoV-NL63, HCoV-OC43 and HCoV-229E.

The source material was CD4+ T cells from blood, cultured in vitro. The chain is built from TRBV6-1 and TRBJ2-1; 9 bases line up with TRBD1. This TCR was sampled from a human donor who had recovered from COVID-19. CDR3 coding DNA: TGTGCCAGCAGTGGCCCCGGGACAGGGCGAGATGAGCAGTTCTTC. Its translation is CASSGPGTGRDEQFF.